This T cell receptor beta chain is from a study of control samples from healthy donors and cancer patients. Method: immunoSEQ multiplex PCR; TCRdb's copy keeps in-frame clones and lacks some. Of some 22,000 clones in the sample, 85% to 90% were seen once. This clone has just a few counts. The V end lost 3 bases, the J end lost 2 bases, and 8 bases lay between the germline ends. The CDR3 contains 13 residues. This chain joins TRBV12-3 or TRBV12-4 and TRBJ2-7; D unresolved. The clonotype was recovered from a man aged 55-75 years with head and neck cancer. Sequencing was done on a sample of PBMCs. The CDR3 DNA sequence: TGTGCCAGCAGTTTGGGCAGAGCCTACGAGCAGTACTTC. Translating it yields CASSLGRAYEQYF.